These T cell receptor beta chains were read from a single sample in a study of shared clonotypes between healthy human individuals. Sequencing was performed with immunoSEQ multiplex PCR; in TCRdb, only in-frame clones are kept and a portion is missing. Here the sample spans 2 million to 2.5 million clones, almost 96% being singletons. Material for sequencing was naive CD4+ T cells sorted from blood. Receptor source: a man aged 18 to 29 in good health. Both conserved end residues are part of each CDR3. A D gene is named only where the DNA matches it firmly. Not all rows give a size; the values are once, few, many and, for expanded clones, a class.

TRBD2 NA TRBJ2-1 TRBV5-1 TGCGCCAGCAGCCATAGCGGGATATACAATGAGCAGTTCTTC CASSHSGIYNEQFF
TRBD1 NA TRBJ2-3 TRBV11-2 TGTGCCAGCTGGGGACAGGGTAAAAATACGCAGTATTTT CASWGQGKNTQYF
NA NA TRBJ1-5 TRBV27 TGTGCCAGGTCGGGACTGTCAGATCAGCCCCAGCATTTT CARSGLSDQPQHF
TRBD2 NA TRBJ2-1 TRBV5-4 TGTGCCAGCAGCTGGGGGACTACCGCCTACAATGAGCAGTTCTTC CASSWGTTAYNEQFF
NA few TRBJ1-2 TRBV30 TGTGCCTGGAGTCCACCGGGAAAGGTCTATGGCTACACCTTC CAWSPPGKVYGYTF
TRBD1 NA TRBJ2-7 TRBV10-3 TGTGCCATCAGTGAGTCCTTTTTTGAGGGGGCCGGGCACGAGCAGTACTTC CAISESFFEGAGHEQYF
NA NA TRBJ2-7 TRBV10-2 TGCGCCAGCAGTGAGGTATGGAGTTCCTACGAGCAGTACTTC CASSEVWSSYEQYF
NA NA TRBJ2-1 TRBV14 TGTGCCAGCAGCCAACGTCTACCTTACAATGAGCAGTTCTTC CASSQRLPYNEQFF
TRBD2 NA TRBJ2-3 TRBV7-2 TGTGCCAGCAGCCGACTAGCGGGAGTGGTAGATACGCAGTATTTT CASSRLAGVVDTQYF
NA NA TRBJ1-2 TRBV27 TGTGCCAGCAGTTCCCCAGGGAGGCGCGACTACACCTTC CASSSPGRRDYTF
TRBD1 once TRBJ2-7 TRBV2 TGTGCCAGCAGTGGAGACAGGGCGGCGACCTACGAGCAGTACTTC CASSGDRAATYEQYF
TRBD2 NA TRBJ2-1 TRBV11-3 TGTGCCAGCGGGGAACTAGCGGGAGGGCGTGGGGAGCAGTTCTTC CASGELAGGRGEQFF
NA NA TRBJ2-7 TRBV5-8 TGTGCCAGCAGCTTCGACGTGGGCTACGAGCAGTACTTC CASSFDVGYEQYF
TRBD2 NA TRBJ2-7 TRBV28 TGTGCCAGCAGTTGGGCGGGAGTGACCGAGCAGTACTTC CASSWAGVTEQYF
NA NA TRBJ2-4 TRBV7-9 TGTGCCAGCAGCAAGGGTGGGCTAAGGGACATTCAGTACTTC CASSKGGLRDIQYF
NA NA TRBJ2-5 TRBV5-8 TGTGCCAGCACCCCGGGTCTGGTGTCCGGAACTCCAGAGACCCAGTACTTC CASTPGLVSGTPETQYF
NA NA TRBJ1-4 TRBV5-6 TGTGCCAGCAGCTTGGAAGGACAGACGCAGGGTGAAAAACTGTTTTTT CASSLEGQTQGEKLFF
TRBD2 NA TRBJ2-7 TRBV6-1 TGTGCCATCGGAAGGCAGGGAGGGTCCTACGAGCAGTACTTC CAIGRQGGSYEQYF
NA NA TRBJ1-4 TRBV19 TGTGCCAGTAGCGCAGGGGCAACTAATGAAAAACTGTTTTTT CASSAGATNEKLFF
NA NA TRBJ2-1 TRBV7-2 TGTGCCAGCAGCTTAGGGGTCGGGAGCTACAATGAGCAGTTCTTC CASSLGVGSYNEQFF
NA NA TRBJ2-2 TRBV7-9 TGTGCCAGCAGCTTAGTAAGCACAGGGCTTACCGGGGAGCTGTTTTTT CASSLVSTGLTGELFF
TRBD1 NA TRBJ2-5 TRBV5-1 TGCGCCAGCAGCTTGGGGTCAGGGGGCAGTGAGACCCAGTACTTC CASSLGSGGSETQYF
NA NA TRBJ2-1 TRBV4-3 TGCGCCAGCAGCCAAGATAAACTCCCGAGGCAGTTCTTC CASSQDKLPRQFF
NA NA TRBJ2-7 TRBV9 TGTGCCAGCAGCCCGCAACGGTCGAACTACGAGCAGTACTTC CASSPQRSNYEQYF
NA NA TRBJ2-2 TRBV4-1 TGCGCCAGCAGCGAAGTTGGCGCGAACACCGGGGAGCTGTTTTTT CASSEVGANTGELFF
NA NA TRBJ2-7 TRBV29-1 TGCAGCGTTGAATTCGGAGGGAGCGAGCAGTACTTC CSVEFGGSEQYF
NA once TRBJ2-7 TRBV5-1 TGCGCCAGCAGCTCGACCCCCCAGTCCTACGAGCAGTACTTC CASSSTPQSYEQYF
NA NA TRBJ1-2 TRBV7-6 TGTGCCAGCAGCTTAGCGCAAGGGGGGAACTATGGCTACACCTTC CASSLAQGGNYGYTF
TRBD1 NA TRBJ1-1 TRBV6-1 TGTGCCAGCAGGAAAGCCGGGACAGAGGGAGAAGCTTTCTTT CASRKAGTEGEAFF
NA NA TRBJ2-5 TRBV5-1 TGCGCCAGCAGCCTCCGACAAGAAGAGACCCAGTACTTC CASSLRQEETQYF
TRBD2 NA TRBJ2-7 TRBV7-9 TGTGCCAGCAGCTCCGAGCGGGGTCAGGGTTCGTTCCCTAACTACGAGCAGTACTTC CASSSERGQGSFPNYEQYF
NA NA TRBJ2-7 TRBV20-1 TGCAGTGCTAGAGGTTTATACGAGCAGTACTTC CSARGLYEQYF
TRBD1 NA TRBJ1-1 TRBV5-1 TGCGCCAGCACCGAACAGGGGGTTGAAGCTTTCTTT CASTEQGVEAFF
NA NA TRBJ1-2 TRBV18 TGTGCCAGCTCACCATGGGCAGGCGATGGCTACACCTTC CASSPWAGDGYTF
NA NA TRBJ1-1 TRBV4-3 TGCGCCAGCAGCCAAGAACTGGGTGGGGCTGAAGCTTTCTTT CASSQELGGAEAFF
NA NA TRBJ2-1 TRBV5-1 TGCGCCAGCAGCTTGGTTCAGGGGGGGAGCAATGAGCAGTTCTTC CASSLVQGGSNEQFF
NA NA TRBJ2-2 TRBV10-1 TGCGCCAGCGGGGTACGGAGCACCGGGGAGCTGTTTTTT CASGVRSTGELFF
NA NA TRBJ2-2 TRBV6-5 TGTGCCAGCACAGACCCGAACACCGGGGAGCTGTTTTTT CASTDPNTGELFF